This T cell receptor (beta chain) was recovered during a study of PD-L1 blockade in urothelial cancer. The overall study: The median number of T cells present in blood samples was approximately 140,000.

V shed 4 bases, J shed 6 bases, and the junction held 9 bases outside the gene matches. The CDR3 length is 16 residues. CDR1 and CDR2 (germline): LNHDA, SQIVND (reference sequence). Locally advanced or metastatic urothelial carcinoma affected all patients. Between 1 and 8 samples per patient were obtained, pretreatment and on-treatment. Assay: immunoSEQ multiplex PCR; the TCRdb copy retains only in-frame clones and omits some. The repertoire holds about 84,000 clones, with roughly 87% as singletons. The chain couples TRBV19 to TRBJ2-2, with 9 bases aligning to TRBD2. This clonotype was obtained from a man between 65 and 85 years old with urothelial cancer. The sample here was PBMCs, taken around atezolizumab (anti-PD-L1) treatment. As DNA, the CDR3 is TGTGCCAGTAGTACTCGACTAGCGGCCGAGTCCGGGGAGCTGTTTTTT. This codes for CASSTRLAAESGELFF. Together with reference TRBV19 and TRBJ2-2, the CDR3 gives the full variable domain: DGGITQSPKYLFRKEGQNVTLSCEQNLNHDAMYWYRQDPGQGLRLIYYSQIVNDFQKGDIAEGYSVSREKKESFPLTVTSAQKNPTAFYLCASSTRLAAESGELFFGEGSRLTVL.